This T cell receptor beta chain was retrieved from a study of T cells after yellow fever vaccination. This clonotype came up many times. V lost 5 bases and J 8 bases, leaving 12 bases between the germline ends. The CDR3 runs 12 residues. CDR1 and CDR2 (germline): SEHNR, FQNEAQ (reference sequence). A process of 5'RACE template switching, which added a universal primer site and UMIs, was used to make TCR cDNA. One entry per CDR3 protein results from TCRdb running MiXCR on the 5' RACE reads. Among 78,000 or so distinct CDR3 sequences listed, approximately 7.3% were seen once. This TCR derives from a man between 18 and 35 years old who received the YFV17D yellow fever vaccine. This chain links TRBV7-9 with TRBJ1-1; possibly TRBD1 for D (6 bases). This material consisted of CD8+ T cells sorted from PBMCs, taken around 10 days after the first yellow fever vaccination. CDR3 DNA: TGTGCCAGCAGCCTACAGGGCTCCGAAGCTTTCTTT. It yields the protein CASSLQGSEAFF.